Listed below are T cell receptor beta chains from one sample, sequenced in a study of vaccination and CD4 T cells after COVID-19. A single record per CDR3 protein comes from TCRdb applying MiXCR to the PCR reads. Of 15,000 to 20,000 distinct CDR3 sequences in the sample, over 55% were seen once. No antigen has been assigned to these receptors. Input material: CD4+ T cells from blood, cultured in vitro. The receptors come from a human donor who had recovered from COVID-19. CDR3s include the opening cysteine and the closing phenylalanine or tryptophan. The order of the fields is J gene, clone size, V gene, D gene, CDR3 protein, CDR3 DNA. The D gene is left open where the match is weak. Clone size, where shown, is once, few, many, or a class for clones that have expanded.

j_gene: TRBJ1-2; abundance: .; v_gene: TRBV28; d_gene: TRBD1; CDR3aa: CASTSGTGFGYTF; CDR3nt: TGTGCCAGCACCTCAGGGACAGGGTTTGGCTACACCTTC
j_gene: TRBJ1-2; abundance: .; v_gene: TRBV6-1; d_gene: .; CDR3aa: CASSGILMGYTF; CDR3nt: TGTGCCAGCAGTGGGATATTAATGGGCTACACCTTC
j_gene: TRBJ2-5; abundance: .; v_gene: TRBV6-5; d_gene: .; CDR3aa: CASSYGAETQYF; CDR3nt: TGTGCCAGCAGTTACGGAGCGGAGACCCAGTACTTC
j_gene: TRBJ2-7; abundance: .; v_gene: TRBV27; d_gene: TRBD1; CDR3aa: CASSLSARGFAYEQYF; CDR3nt: TGTGCCAGCAGTTTATCGGCCAGGGGGTTTGCCTACGAGCAGTACTTC
j_gene: TRBJ2-3; abundance: .; v_gene: TRBV7-2; d_gene: TRBD2; CDR3aa: CATSAGRPDTQYF; CDR3nt: TGTGCCACGTCAGCGGGAAGGCCAGATACGCAGTATTTT
j_gene: TRBJ2-7; abundance: .; v_gene: TRBV24-1; d_gene: .; CDR3aa: CATSGGYEQYF; CDR3nt: TGTGCCACCAGTGGAGGGTACGAGCAGTACTTC
j_gene: TRBJ1-5; abundance: few; v_gene: TRBV18; d_gene: .; CDR3aa: CASSRDRNQPQHF; CDR3nt: TGTGCCAGCTCTCGGGACCGCAATCAGCCCCAGCATTTT
j_gene: TRBJ1-3; abundance: .; v_gene: TRBV28; d_gene: TRBD1; CDR3aa: CASRPGQWNTIYF; CDR3nt: TGTGCCAGCAGACCGGGACAGTGGAACACCATATATTTT
j_gene: TRBJ2-2; abundance: few; v_gene: TRBV7-8; d_gene: .; CDR3aa: CASSAKLHHTGELFF; CDR3nt: TGTGCCAGCAGCGCCAAGTTGCATCACACCGGGGAGCTGTTTTTT
j_gene: TRBJ2-7; abundance: once; v_gene: TRBV6-1; d_gene: .; CDR3aa: CATWAGGRFGEQYF; CDR3nt: TGTGCCACCTGGGCAGGCGGCCGGTTTGGCGAGCAGTACTTC
j_gene: TRBJ1-5; abundance: .; v_gene: TRBV12-3/TRBV12-4; d_gene: .; CDR3aa: CASSGQTGQPQHF; CDR3nt: TGTGCCAGCAGTGGGCAAACCGGTCAGCCCCAGCATTTT
j_gene: TRBJ1-6; abundance: .; v_gene: TRBV6-1; d_gene: .; CDR3aa: CASSNDWNSPLHF; CDR3nt: TGTGCCAGCAGTAACGACTGGAATTCACCCCTCCACTTT
j_gene: TRBJ1-1; abundance: once; v_gene: TRBV28; d_gene: .; CDR3aa: CASTVRRGPNTEAFF; CDR3nt: TGTGCCAGCACTGTGAGGAGGGGACCAAACACTGAAGCTTTCTTT
j_gene: TRBJ2-6; abundance: .; v_gene: TRBV7-9; d_gene: .; CDR3aa: CASSAGTLPQSGANVLTF; CDR3nt: TGTGCCAGCAGCGCTGGGACACTACCTCAATCTGGGGCCAACGTCCTGACTTTC
j_gene: TRBJ1-3; abundance: .; v_gene: TRBV7-2; d_gene: TRBD1; CDR3aa: CASSGGGGVGNTIYF; CDR3nt: TGTGCCAGCAGCGGAGGGGGCGGGGTCGGAAACACCATATATTTT
j_gene: TRBJ1-2; abundance: .; v_gene: TRBV7-9; d_gene: TRBD1; CDR3aa: CASRSQGAGYGYTF; CDR3nt: TGTGCCAGCAGGAGTCAGGGGGCGGGCTATGGCTACACCTTC